The 24 T cell receptor beta chains below come from one sample, sequenced in a study of T cell repertoires in cytomegalovirus infection. The antigens of these receptors remain unknown. TCRdb used MiXCR to reprocess the reads, holding one entry per CDR3 protein. The sample has around 95,000 distinct CDR3 sequences, approximately 32% seen once. Here the sequenced sample was CD8+ T cells from cultured PBMCs, taken from culture after CMV antigen stimulation. The receptor set was obtained from a human donor in good health (CMV status not recorded). Some clones in this sample may be carry-over from other donors' samples.

This clonotype was observed a handful of times. The gene calls are TRBV5-4 and TRBJ1-1; D call uncertain. The ends were cut back, 4 bases at V and 1 base at J, with 5 bases in the middle. This CDR3 contains 12 residues. Germline CDR1 is SGHNT and CDR2 is YYREEE (reference sequence). The DNA of the CDR3 is TGTGCCAGCAGCCCGGCGAACACTGAAGCTTTCTTT. Translating gives CASSPANTEAFF. Full variable domain (missing parts from reference TRBV5-4 and TRBJ1-1): ETGVTQSPTHLIKTRGQQVTLRCSSQSGHNTVSWYQQALGQGPQFIFQYYREEENGRGNFPPRFSGLQFPNYSSELNVNALELDDSALYLCASSPANTEAFFGQGTRLTVV.

This clonotype was recorded a few times. This chain joins TRBV7-9 and TRBJ1-4, with D unresolved. Per germline, CDR1 SEHNR and CDR2 FQNEAQ (reference sequence). V was clipped by 6 bases and J by 0 bases, with 14 bases between them. The CDR3 is made up of 16 amino acids. This CDR3 is CASSPKVGATNEKLFF. CDR3 DNA: TGTGCCAGCAGTCCAAAGGTCGGGGCAACTAATGAAAAACTGTTTTTT. Together with reference TRBV7-9 and TRBJ1-4, the CDR3 gives the full variable domain: DTGVSQNPRHKITKRGQNVTFRCDPISEHNRLYWYRQTLGQGPEFLTYFQNEAQLEKSRLLSDRFSAERPKGSFSTLEIQRTEQGDSAMYLCASSPKVGATNEKLFFGSGTQLSVL.

This clonotype showed up many times. The chain is built from TRBV7-9 and TRBJ2-7; D unresolved. In germline, CDR1 is SEHNR, CDR2 FQNEAQ (reference sequence). The germline V and J ends were trimmed by 2 bases and 2 bases, with 7 bases remaining between them. CDR3 length: 13 amino acids. The DNA for the CDR3 is TGTGCCAGCAGCTTATCCGATCCCTACGAGCAGTACTTC. The encoded protein is CASSLSDPYEQYF.

This clonotype was counted many times. The rearrangement links TRBV7-2 to TRBJ1-5; weak D call: TRBD1 (6 bases). This CDR3 has 14 amino acids. The germline V and J ends were trimmed by 6 bases and 7 bases, with 16 bases remaining between them. Per germline, CDR1 SGHTA and CDR2 FQGNSA. The CDR3 sequence: CASSVWGPGQPQHF. CDR3 DNA: TGTGCCAGCAGTGTGTGGGGGCCCGGCCAGCCCCAGCATTTT. The full variable domain, completed using reference TRBV7-2 and TRBJ1-5, is GAGVSQSPSNKVTEKGKDVELRCDPISGHTALYWYRQSLGQGLEFLIYFQGNSAPDKSGLPSDRFSAERTGGSVSTLTIQRTQQEDSAVYLCASSVWGPGQPQHFGDGTRLSIL.

This chain links TRBV29-1 with TRBJ2-3; TRBD1 agrees at 8 bases. Germline V gene sequence: CDR1 SQVTM, CDR2 ANQGSEA. J was trimmed by 2 bases and V by 4 bases; bases with no gene match: 14. The CDR3 has 17 residues. The CDR3 coding sequence is TGCAGCGTTGTTCCCACAGGGGGATCTCTGTTCACAGATACGCAGTATTTT. Translating it yields CSVVPTGGSLFTDTQYF.

This clonotype has just a few counts. CDR3 sequence: CSASPGLETDTQYF. The CDR3 DNA is TGCAGTGCTAGCCCGGGACTAGAAACAGATACGCAGTATTTT. This chain links TRBV20-1 with TRBJ2-3; 8 positions match TRBD2. Trimming at V came to 3 bases and at J to 3 bases, leaving 5 bases not matched to a gene. This CDR3 region has 14 residues. Per germline, CDR1 DFQATT and CDR2 SNEGSKA (reference sequence).

As for this clonotype: One junction end does not reproduce the germline sequence, and a read error may be involved. V gene TRBV6-6 combines with J gene TRBJ1-2, with D uncertain. The length of the CDR3 is 13 residues. Germline CDR1 is MNHNY and CDR2 is SVGAGI (reference sequence). CDR3 bases: TGTGCCAGCAGTTACGTAAGCGGAAATGGCTACGCCTTC. Translation: CASSYVSGNGYAF.

This clonotype was observed at least ten times. The V call is TRBV7-2, the J call TRBJ1-2, with D perhaps TRBD1 (6 bases). The CDR3 consists of 15 residues. CDR1 is SGHTA, CDR2 FQGNSA, per germline. V was trimmed by 0 bases and J by 4 bases, leaving 12 bases between them. DNA of the CDR3: TGTGCCAGCAGCTTAGCCCCAGGGGCGGGCTATGGCTACACCTTC. It yields the protein CASSLAPGAGYGYTF.

The sample holds a few counts of this clonotype. The chain carries TRBV7-6 and TRBJ2-3; D is ambiguous. This CDR3 is built from 15 residues. Trimming stripped 4 bases from V and 4 bases from J, with 15 bases between. Germline V lookup: CDR1 SGHVS, CDR2 FNYEAQ. CDR3: CASSSALEEADTQYF. In DNA form, the CDR3 reads TGTGCCAGCAGCTCGGCCCTAGAGGAAGCAGATACGCAGTATTTT.

This clonotype appeared a few times. V usage is TRBV7-8 and J usage is TRBJ2-5, with 11 bases identical to TRBD2. The V segment lost 4 bases and the J segment 1 base; nucleotides outside the gene matches: 2. CDR3 size: 15 residues. Per germline, CDR1 SGHVS and CDR2 FQNEAQ. The CDR3 region is CASSSTSGSQETQYF. The CDR3 coding sequence is TGTGCCAGCAGCTCAACTAGCGGGAGCCAAGAGACCCAGTACTTC. Based on the CDR3 plus reference TRBV7-8 and TRBJ2-5, the full variable domain is GAGVSQSPRYKVAKRGQDVALRCDPISGHVSLFWYQQALGQGPEFLTYFQNEAQLDKSGLPSDRFFAERPEGSVSTLKIQRTQQEDSAVYLCASSSTSGSQETQYFGPGTRLLVL.

The rearrangement uses TRBV6-6 and TRBJ1-6; D is perhaps TRBD1 (5 bases). The length of the CDR3 is 14 residues. From germline, CDR1 is MNHNY and CDR2 SVGAGI (reference sequence). V lost 4 bases and J lost 8, with 12 bases in between. CDR3 region: CASSFTGPDSPLHF. CDR3 DNA: TGTGCCAGCAGTTTCACAGGACCGGATTCACCCCTCCACTTT.

This clonotype was counted only a few times. The chain carries TRBV29-1 and TRBJ1-1; tentatively, D is TRBD1 (5 bases). The CDR3 loop spans 11 amino acids. V was trimmed by 6 bases and J by 4 bases, leaving 9 bases between them. Germline CDR1 and CDR2: SQVTM and ANQGSEA. The DNA of the CDR3 is TGCAGCGTGTCAGGGAGCACTGAAGCTTTCTTT. It translates to CSVSGSTEAFF.

V is TRBV11-2 and J is TRBJ2-1; 10 bases agree with TRBD2. Germline lookup yields CDR1 SGHAT and CDR2 FQNNGV. The CDR3 is made up of 16 amino acids. Trimming took 0 bases from V and 6 from J; bases not matched to a gene: 5. The CDR3 here is CASSLDPSGGLNEQFF. As DNA, the CDR3 is TGTGCCAGCAGCTTAGACCCTAGCGGGGGCCTCAATGAGCAGTTCTTC.

This rearrangement joins TRBV9 to TRBJ1-2, with TRBD1 as a possible D gene (5 bases). V lost 0 bases and J 6 bases, leaving 18 bases between the germline ends. The CDR3 consists of 16 residues. From germline, CDR1 is SGDLS and CDR2 YYNGEE. The DNA for the CDR3 is TGTGCCAGCAGCGTAGGGGAGGGACCAAAGCTTCATGGCTACACCTTC. It codes for CASSVGEGPKLHGYTF.

This clonotype was seen more than once but under ten times. The V and J genes are TRBV7-4 and TRBJ1-1; possible D gene TRBD1, 5 bases. Deletions cut 3 bases from V and 5 bases from J, with 10 bases between. Germline V lookup: CDR1 SGHVT, CDR2 SQSDAQ. The CDR3 covers 13 residues. For the CDR3, the DNA is TGTGCCAGCAGCTTTCCAGGGTGGACTGAAGCTTTCTTT. This sequence encodes CASSFPGWTEAFF.

This chain uses TRBV3-1 with TRBJ2-1, with TRBD2 identical over 14 bases. In germline, CDR1 is LGHDT, CDR2 YNNKEL (reference sequence). V trimming: 1 base; J trimming: 0 bases; junction bases outside the gene matches: 14. The CDR3 spans 22 residues. In DNA form, the CDR3 reads TGTGCCAGCAGCCAAGCCACCCCTGGGACTAGCGGGGGAAACCCCTCCTACAATGAGCAGTTCTTC. Residues: CASSQATPGTSGGNPSYNEQFF.

This clonotype was detected many times. V is TRBV5-5 and J is TRBJ1-2; a weak D match, TRBD1 (5 bases). From germline, CDR1 is SGHKS and CDR2 YYEKEE (reference sequence). The V gene lost 4 bases and the J gene lost 1 base, with 17 bases spanning the gap. The CDR3 loop spans 16 amino acids. Written as DNA, the CDR3 is TGTGCCAGCAGCCTTGGGAGGGGTGACGTTAACTATGGCTACACCTTC. It specifies CASSLGRGDVNYGYTF.

Regarding this clonotype: Possible read error: a much larger clone is one base away. The rearrangement uses TRBV7-2 and TRBJ2-7; no reliable D call. The J call is in doubt because the DNA end fits TRBJ2-1 better. This CDR3 contains 12 residues. Germline loops: CDR1 SGHTA, CDR2 FQGNSA. CDR3 nucleotides: TGTGCCAGCAGCCCAAACAGCTACGAGCAGTTCTTC. Amino acids: CASSPNSYEQFF.

Only a few counts were recorded for this clonotype. The chain is built from TRBV28 and TRBJ1-1; 7 nucleotides align to TRBD1. CDR3 length equals 19 residues. Germline V lookup: CDR1 MDHEN, CDR2 SYDVKM. The trim removed 3 bases at V and 3 bases at J, leaving 19 bases unmatched. Here the CDR3 reads CASSFGALKGARMDTEAFF. The CDR3 bases are TGTGCCAGCAGTTTCGGCGCCTTGAAGGGGGCACGGATGGACACTGAAGCTTTCTTT.

V is TRBV27 and J is TRBJ2-2, with 8 positions matching TRBD2. CDR1 is MNHEY and CDR2 is SMNVEV in the germline V gene (reference sequence). V shed 6 bases and J 4 bases; nucleotides not matched to a gene: 7. The CDR3 consists of 15 residues. This CDR3 reads CASSLIAGLTGELFF. As DNA, the CDR3 is TGTGCCAGCAGCCTCATAGCGGGGCTCACCGGGGAGCTGTTTTTT.

The rearrangement joins TRBV6-6 to TRBJ1-2; weak D call: TRBD1 (5 bases). The length of the CDR3 is 14 residues. Germline loops: CDR1 MNHNY, CDR2 SVGAGI (reference sequence). The germline V and J ends were trimmed by 6 bases and 6 bases, with 17 bases remaining between them. Here the CDR3 reads CASSLSAGTNGYTF. DNA of the CDR3: TGTGCCAGCAGCCTCTCGGCGGGGACGAATGGCTACACCTTC.

The chain employs TRBV20-1 and TRBJ2-2; 9 positions agree with TRBD2. V was pared by 3 bases and J by 0 bases, with 8 bases of the junction left unmatched. Germline V gene sequence: CDR1 DFQATT, CDR2 SNEGSKA (reference sequence). The CDR3 loop spans 17 amino acids. CDR3 loop: CSARSLAGAPNTGELFF. CDR3 DNA: TGCAGTGCTAGGTCCTTAGCGGGGGCCCCGAACACCGGGGAGCTGTTTTTT.

This clonotype was seen once. The chain joins TRBV20-1 to TRBJ1-6; 8 bases agree with TRBD1. The J segment lost 8 bases and the V segment lost 6 bases, leaving 6 bases of the junction unmatched. This CDR3 comprises 13 residues. In germline, CDR1 is DFQATT, CDR2 SNEGSKA (reference sequence). CDR3 sequence: CSAWTGNDSPLHF. CDR3 coding DNA: TGCAGTGCATGGACAGGGAATGATTCACCCCTCCACTTT.

This sequence joins TRBV6-6 and TRBJ1-5; D may be TRBD1 (5 bases). Trimming took 5 bases from V and 3 from J, leaving 14 bases between them. Germline assignment: CDR1 MNHNY and CDR2 SVGAGI (reference sequence). The CDR3 is 15 amino acids. The CDR3 here is CASSPRRGDNQPQHF. CDR3 sequence (DNA): TGTGCCAGCAGTCCCAGGCGAGGGGACAATCAGCCCCAGCATTTT.